These T cell receptor beta chains were read from a single sample in a study of cytomegalovirus exposure and HLA in healthy donors. The method was immunoSEQ multiplex PCR; TCRdb's version includes in-frame clones alone and lacks a portion of them. The sample records fewer than 350,000 clones, about 90% being singletons. What was sequenced was PBMCs. The receptors shown here come from a woman aged 18-30 years in good health and CMV-seronegative. Both conserved end residues are part of each CDR3. A D gene is named only where the DNA matches it firmly. Size is omitted from some rows. Given values are once, few, many or a class for expanded clones.

j_call,d_call,clone_size,v_call,cdr3_nt,cdr3_aa
TRBJ1-6,.,.,TRBV12-5,TGTGCTAGTGGTTTAGGTAGAGGGTCCTCACCCCTCCACTTT,CASGLGRGSSPLHF
TRBJ2-3,TRBD1,once,TRBV10-3,TGTGCCATCAGTGAGTCGAGGGTACAGGGGGCTAGCACAGATACGCAGTATTTT,CAISESRVQGASTDTQYF
TRBJ2-5,TRBD2,.,TRBV7-2,TGTGCCAGCAGCTTAAAGCGGGGGGGACAAGAGACCCAGTACTTC,CASSLKRGGQETQYF
TRBJ1-5,.,.,TRBV7-9,TGTGCCAGCAGCAATGGACAGAGTAGCAATCAGCCCCAGCATTTT,CASSNGQSSNQPQHF
TRBJ2-3,TRBD2,.,TRBV4-1,TGCGCCAGCAGCCAAGGGCCGGGGGGGCCCACAGATACGCAGTATTTT,CASSQGPGGPTDTQYF
TRBJ1-4,.,.,TRBV13,TGTGCCAGCAGCCGTCAGGGGCACCGAACGGCAACTAATGAAAAACTGTTTTTT,CASSRQGHRTATNEKLFF
TRBJ2-7,.,.,TRBV7-9,TGTGCCAGCAGCTTACAGGGAACCTACGAGCAGTACTTC,CASSLQGTYEQYF
TRBJ2-1,TRBD2,.,TRBV5-1,TGCGCCAGCAGCCTAACGGGGGGGAGCTACAATGAGCAGTTCTTC,CASSLTGGSYNEQFF
TRBJ1-5,.,.,TRBV30,TGTGCCTGGAGTGTCGGGGGTAATCAGCCCCAGCATTTT,CAWSVGGNQPQHF
TRBJ1-5,.,.,TRBV2,TGTGCCAGCAGTCCGACAGGTCAGCCCCAGCATTTT,CASSPTGQPQHF
TRBJ1-2,.,.,TRBV19,TGTGCCAGTAGTATGCGGCAAGTCTATGGCTACACCTTC,CASSMRQVYGYTF
TRBJ1-5,.,.,TRBV18,TGTGCCAGCTCACCATCCGGACAACTCAATCAGCCCCAGCATTTT,CASSPSGQLNQPQHF